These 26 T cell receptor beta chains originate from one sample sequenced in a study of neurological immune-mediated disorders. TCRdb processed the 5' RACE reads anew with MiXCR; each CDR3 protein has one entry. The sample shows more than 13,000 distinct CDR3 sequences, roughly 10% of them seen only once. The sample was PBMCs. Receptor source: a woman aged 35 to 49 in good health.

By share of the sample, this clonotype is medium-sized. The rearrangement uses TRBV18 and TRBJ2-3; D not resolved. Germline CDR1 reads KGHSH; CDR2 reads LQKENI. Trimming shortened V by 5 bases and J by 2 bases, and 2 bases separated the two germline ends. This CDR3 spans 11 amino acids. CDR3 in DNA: TGTGCCAGCTCAGTCACAGATACGCAGTATTTT. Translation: CASSVTDTQYF.

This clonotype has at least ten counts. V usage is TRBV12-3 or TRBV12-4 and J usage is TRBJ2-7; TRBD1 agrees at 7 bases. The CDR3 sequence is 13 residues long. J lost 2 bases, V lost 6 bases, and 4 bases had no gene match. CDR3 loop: CASRGTVTYEQYF. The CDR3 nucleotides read TGTGCCAGCAGGGGGACAGTGACCTACGAGCAGTACTTC.

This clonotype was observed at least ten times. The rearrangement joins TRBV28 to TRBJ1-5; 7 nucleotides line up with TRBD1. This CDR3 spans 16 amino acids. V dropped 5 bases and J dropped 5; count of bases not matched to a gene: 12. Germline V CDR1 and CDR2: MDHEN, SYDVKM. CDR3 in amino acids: CASSNPGQVGDQPQHF. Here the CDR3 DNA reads TGTGCCAGCAGTAACCCCGGACAGGTAGGGGATCAGCCCCAGCATTTT.

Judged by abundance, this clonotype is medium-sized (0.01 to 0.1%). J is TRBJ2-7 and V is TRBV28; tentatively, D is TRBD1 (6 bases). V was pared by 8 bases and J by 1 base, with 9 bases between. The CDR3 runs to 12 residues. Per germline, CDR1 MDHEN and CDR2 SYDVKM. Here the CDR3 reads CASEGGSYEQYF. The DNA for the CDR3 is TGTGCCAGCGAAGGGGGTTCCTACGAGCAGTACTTC.

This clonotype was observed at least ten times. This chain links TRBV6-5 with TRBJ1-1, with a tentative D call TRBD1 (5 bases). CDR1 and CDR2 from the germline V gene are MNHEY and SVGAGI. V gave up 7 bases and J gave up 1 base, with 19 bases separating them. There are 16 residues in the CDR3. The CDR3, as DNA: TGTGCCAGCAACCGGGGAATTAAGGGGTGGAACACTGAAGCTTTCTTT. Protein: CASNRGIKGWNTEAFF.

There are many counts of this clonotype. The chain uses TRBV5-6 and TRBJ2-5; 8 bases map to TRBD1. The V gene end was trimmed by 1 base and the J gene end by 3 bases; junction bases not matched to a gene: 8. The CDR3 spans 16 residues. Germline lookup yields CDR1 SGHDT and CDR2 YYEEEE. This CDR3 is CASSLWLPDREETQYF. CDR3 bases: TGTGCCAGCAGCTTGTGGTTACCGGACAGGGAAGAGACCCAGTACTTC.

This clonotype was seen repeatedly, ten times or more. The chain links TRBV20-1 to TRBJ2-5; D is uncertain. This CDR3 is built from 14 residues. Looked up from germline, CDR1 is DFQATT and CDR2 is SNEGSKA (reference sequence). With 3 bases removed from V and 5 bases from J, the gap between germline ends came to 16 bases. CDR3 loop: CSASYSLGRETQYF. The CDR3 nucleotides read TGCAGTGCTAGTTACAGCCTTGGTCGGGAGACCCAGTACTTC.

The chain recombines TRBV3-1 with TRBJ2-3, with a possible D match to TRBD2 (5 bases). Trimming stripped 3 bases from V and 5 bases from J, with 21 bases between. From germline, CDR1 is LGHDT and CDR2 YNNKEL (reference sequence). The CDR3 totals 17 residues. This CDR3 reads CASSHDPGNHQKDTQYF. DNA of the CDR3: TGTGCCAGCAGCCATGATCCCGGGAACCACCAGAAAGATACGCAGTATTTT.

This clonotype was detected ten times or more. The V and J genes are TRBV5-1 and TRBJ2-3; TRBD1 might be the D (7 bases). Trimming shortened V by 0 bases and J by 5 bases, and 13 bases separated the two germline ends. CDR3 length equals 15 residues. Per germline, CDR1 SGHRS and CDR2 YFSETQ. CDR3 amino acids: CASSLVSQGGDTQYF. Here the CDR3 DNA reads TGCGCCAGCAGCTTGGTGTCGCAGGGGGGAGATACGCAGTATTTT.

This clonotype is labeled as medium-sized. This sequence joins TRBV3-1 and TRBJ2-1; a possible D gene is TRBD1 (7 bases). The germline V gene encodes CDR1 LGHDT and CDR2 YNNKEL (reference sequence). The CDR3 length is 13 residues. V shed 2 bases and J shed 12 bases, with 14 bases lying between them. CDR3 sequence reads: CASSQKPQGGQFF. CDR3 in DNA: TGTGCCAGCAGCCAAAAGCCGCAGGGGGGGCAGTTCTTC.

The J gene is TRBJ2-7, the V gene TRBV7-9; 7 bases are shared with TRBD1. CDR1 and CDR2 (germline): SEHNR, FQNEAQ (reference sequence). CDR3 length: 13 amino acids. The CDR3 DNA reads TGTGTCAGTAGCCGTGGGACAGCGTACGAGCAGTACTTC. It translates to CVSSRGTAYEQYF.

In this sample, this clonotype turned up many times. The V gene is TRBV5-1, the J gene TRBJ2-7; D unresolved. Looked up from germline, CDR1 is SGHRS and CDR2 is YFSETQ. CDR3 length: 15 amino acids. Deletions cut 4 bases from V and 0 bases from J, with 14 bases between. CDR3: CASSPEAQNSYEQYF. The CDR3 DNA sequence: TGCGCCAGCAGCCCCGAGGCGCAAAACTCCTACGAGCAGTACTTC.

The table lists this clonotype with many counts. CDR3 nucleotides: TGTGCCAGCGCTAGGCGGGCTCTCACTGAAGCTTTCTTT. Its protein is CASARRALTEAFF. The chain links TRBV27 to TRBJ1-1; no definite D call. Germline V gene lookup returns CDR1 MNHEY and CDR2 SMNVEV (reference sequence). The CDR3 is 13 amino acids. V was trimmed by 8 bases and J by 4 bases, leaving 14 bases between them.

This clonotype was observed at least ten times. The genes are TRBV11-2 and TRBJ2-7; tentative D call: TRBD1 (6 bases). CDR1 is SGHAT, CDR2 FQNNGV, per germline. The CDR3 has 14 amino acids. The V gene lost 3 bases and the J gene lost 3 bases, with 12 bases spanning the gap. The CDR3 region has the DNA TGTGCCAGCAGCTTGGGGGACACCCTCTACGAGCAGTACTTC. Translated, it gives CASSLGDTLYEQYF.

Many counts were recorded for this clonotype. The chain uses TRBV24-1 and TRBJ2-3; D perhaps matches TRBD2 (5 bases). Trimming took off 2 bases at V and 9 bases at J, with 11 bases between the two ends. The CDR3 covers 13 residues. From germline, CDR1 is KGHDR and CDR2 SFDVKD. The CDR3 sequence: CATSDWAGRTQYF. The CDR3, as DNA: TGTGCCACCAGTGATTGGGCGGGTCGGACGCAGTATTTT.

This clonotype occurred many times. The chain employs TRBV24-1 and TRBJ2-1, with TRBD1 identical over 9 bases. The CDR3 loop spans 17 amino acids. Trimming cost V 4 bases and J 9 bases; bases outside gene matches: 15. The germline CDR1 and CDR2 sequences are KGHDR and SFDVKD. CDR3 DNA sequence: TGTGCCACCAGTGACCCAGAGCTGGGACAGGGTATTTTTGAGCAGTTCTTC. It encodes CATSDPELGQGIFEQFF.

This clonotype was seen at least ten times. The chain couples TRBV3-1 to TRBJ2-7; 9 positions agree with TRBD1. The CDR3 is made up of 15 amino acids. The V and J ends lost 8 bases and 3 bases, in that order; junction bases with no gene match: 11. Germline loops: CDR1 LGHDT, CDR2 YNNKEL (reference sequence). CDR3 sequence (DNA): TGTGCCAGCTCGACCCCGGGACAGGGAGGCTACGAGCAGTACTTC. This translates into CASSTPGQGGYEQYF.

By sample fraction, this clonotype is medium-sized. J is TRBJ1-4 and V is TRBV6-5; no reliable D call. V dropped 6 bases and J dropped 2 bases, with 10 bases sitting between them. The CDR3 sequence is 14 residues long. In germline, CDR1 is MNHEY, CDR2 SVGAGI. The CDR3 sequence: CASRTGSTNEKLFF. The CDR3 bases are TGTGCCAGCAGGACGGGGAGCACTAATGAAAAACTGTTTTTT.

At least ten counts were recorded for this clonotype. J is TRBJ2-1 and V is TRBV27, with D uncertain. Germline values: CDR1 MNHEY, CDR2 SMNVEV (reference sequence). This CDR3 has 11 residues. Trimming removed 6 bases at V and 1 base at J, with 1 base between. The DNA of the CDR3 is TGTGCCAGCAGGTCCTACAATGAGCAGTTCTTC. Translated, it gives CASRSYNEQFF.

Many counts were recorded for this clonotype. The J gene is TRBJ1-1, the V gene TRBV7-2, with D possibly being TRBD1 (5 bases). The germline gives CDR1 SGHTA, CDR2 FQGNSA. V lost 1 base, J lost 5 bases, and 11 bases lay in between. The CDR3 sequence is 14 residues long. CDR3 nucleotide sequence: TGTGCCAGCAGCTTAGGATCCCAGGGAACTGAAGCTTTCTTT. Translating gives CASSLGSQGTEAFF. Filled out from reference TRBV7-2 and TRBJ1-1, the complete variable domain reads GAGVSQSPSNKVTEKGKDVELRCDPISGHTALYWYRQSLGQGLEFLIYFQGNSAPDKSGLPSDRFSAERTGGSVSTLTIQRTQQEDSAVYLCASSLGSQGTEAFFGQGTRLTVV.

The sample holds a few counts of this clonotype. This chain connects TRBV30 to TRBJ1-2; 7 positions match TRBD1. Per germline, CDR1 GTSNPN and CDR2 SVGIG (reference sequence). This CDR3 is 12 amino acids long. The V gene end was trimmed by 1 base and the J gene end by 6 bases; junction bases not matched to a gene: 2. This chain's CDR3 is CAWSEDRDGYTF. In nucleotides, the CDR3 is TGTGCCTGGAGTGAAGACAGGGATGGCTACACCTTC.

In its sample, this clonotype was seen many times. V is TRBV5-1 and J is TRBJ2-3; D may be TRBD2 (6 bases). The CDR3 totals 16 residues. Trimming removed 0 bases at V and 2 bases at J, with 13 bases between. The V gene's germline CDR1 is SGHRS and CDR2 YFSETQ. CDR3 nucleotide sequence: TGCGCCAGCAGCTTGGCCTGGAGGGACTCCACAGATACGCAGTATTTT. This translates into CASSLAWRDSTDTQYF.

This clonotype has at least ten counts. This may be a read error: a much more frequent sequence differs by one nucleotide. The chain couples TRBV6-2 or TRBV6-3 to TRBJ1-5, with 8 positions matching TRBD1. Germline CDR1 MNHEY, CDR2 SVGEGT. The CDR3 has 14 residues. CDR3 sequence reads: CASKPGTGNQPKHF. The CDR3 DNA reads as TGTGCCAGCAAACCCGGGACAGGCAATCAGCCCAAGCATTTT.

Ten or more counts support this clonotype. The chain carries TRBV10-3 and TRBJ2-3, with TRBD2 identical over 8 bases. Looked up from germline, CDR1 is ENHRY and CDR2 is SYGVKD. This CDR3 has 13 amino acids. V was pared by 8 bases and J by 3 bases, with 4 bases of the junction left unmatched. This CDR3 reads CAISGLGTDTQYF. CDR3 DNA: TGTGCCATCTCGGGACTAGGTACAGATACGCAGTATTTT.

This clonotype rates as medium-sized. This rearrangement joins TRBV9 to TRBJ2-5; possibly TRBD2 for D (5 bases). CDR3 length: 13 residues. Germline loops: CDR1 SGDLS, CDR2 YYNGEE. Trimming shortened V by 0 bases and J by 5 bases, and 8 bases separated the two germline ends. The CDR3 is CASSVEDWETQYF. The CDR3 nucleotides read TGTGCCAGCAGCGTAGAGGACTGGGAGACCCAGTACTTC.

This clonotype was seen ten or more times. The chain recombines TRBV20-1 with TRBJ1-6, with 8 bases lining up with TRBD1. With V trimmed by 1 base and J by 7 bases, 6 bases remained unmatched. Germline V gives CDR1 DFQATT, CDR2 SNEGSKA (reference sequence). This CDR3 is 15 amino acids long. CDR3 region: CSARAGGAQNSPLHF. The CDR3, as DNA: TGCAGTGCTAGAGCAGGGGGCGCGCAAAATTCACCCCTCCACTTT.